These T cell receptor beta chains were read from a single sample in a study of T-cell memory formation after mild COVID-19. TCRdb ran MiXCR on the 5' RACE reads and lists one entry per CDR3 protein. Among some 600,000 distinct CDR3 sequences listed, 15% to 20% were seen once. Sequencing used PBMCs or a T cell subset sorted from them (not recorded which). The receptors shown here come from an adult woman who had mild COVID-19 (a few samples of this study predate the infection). Cell type and time point are not known. The CDR3 runs from the conserved cysteine through the conserved F or W. The D gene is left open where the match is weak. Part of the rows lack a size; the others show once, few, many or a class for expanded clones.

size,J,D,V,CDR3,DNA
many,TRBJ2-5,TRBD1,TRBV5-1,CASSNRDSQYF,TGCGCCAGCAGCAACCGGGACAGCCAGTACTTC
few,TRBJ2-7,TRBD2,TRBV7-9,CASSPTFGTSGGREQYF,TGTGCCAGCAGCCCAACCTTCGGGACTAGCGGGGGCCGGGAGCAGTACTTC
-,TRBJ2-3,-,TRBV7-3,CASSPRDNLTDTQYF,TGTGCCAGCAGTCCCCGGGACAACCTCACAGATACGCAGTATTTT
-,TRBJ2-7,-,TRBV5-1,CASSSDSGEQYF,TGCGCCAGCAGCTCCGACTCGGGCGAGCAGTACTTC
-,TRBJ2-2,-,TRBV5-1,CASSLGRRTGELFF,TGCGCCAGCAGCCTAGGCAGGCGCACCGGGGAGCTGTTTTTT
-,TRBJ2-7,-,TRBV11-2,CASSTLVPYEQYF,TGTGCCAGCAGCACCCTGGTACCCTACGAGCAGTACTTC
-,TRBJ1-6,-,TRBV5-1,CASSLVGTKLNSPLHF,TGCGCCAGCAGCTTGGTGGGGACCAAACTGAATTCACCCCTCCACTTT
-,TRBJ1-2,-,TRBV9,CASSVGWGADGYTF,TGTGCCAGCAGCGTAGGATGGGGCGCGGATGGCTACACCTTC
-,TRBJ1-2,-,TRBV28,CASSFRSTNGYTF,TGTGCCAGCAGTTTTCGTTCAACAAATGGCTACACCTTC
many,TRBJ2-1,TRBD2,TRBV5-1,CASSSAGDSYNEQFF,TGCGCCAGCAGCTCGGCGGGAGACTCCTACAATGAGCAGTTCTTC
-,TRBJ2-2,TRBD2,TRBV5-6,CASSSPGLAGDFTGELFF,TGTGCCAGCAGCTCCCCGGGGTTAGCGGGAGATTTTACCGGGGAGCTGTTTTTT
-,TRBJ2-2,-,TRBV5-1,CASSLAWKTGELFF,TGCGCCAGCAGCTTGGCCTGGAAGACCGGGGAGCTGTTTTTT
-,TRBJ2-1,TRBD2,TRBV4-2,CASSASGRALSNEQFF,TGTGCCAGCAGCGCTAGCGGGAGGGCTCTCTCGAATGAGCAGTTCTTC
-,TRBJ2-1,TRBD2,TRBV9,CASSVAQGLEQFF,TGTGCCAGCAGCGTAGCTCAGGGACTAGAGCAGTTCTTC
few,TRBJ2-1,TRBD2,TRBV25-1,CATSGGIRNEQFF,TGTGCCACCTCGGGGGGGATCAGGAATGAGCAGTTCTTC
-,TRBJ2-3,TRBD2,TRBV29-1,CSVSGLAGLDTQYF,TGCAGCGTTTCAGGACTAGCGGGGCTAGATACGCAGTATTTT
few,TRBJ1-1,-,TRBV20-1,CSARYEGSDTEAFF,TGCAGTGCTAGATATGAGGGTAGTGACACTGAAGCTTTCTTT
many,TRBJ2-1,TRBD2,TRBV7-3,CASSPGTSASYNEQFF,TGTGCCAGCAGCCCCGGGACTAGCGCTTCCTACAATGAGCAGTTCTTC
few,TRBJ2-7,-,TRBV2,CASTPFDRPYEQYF,TGTGCCAGCACCCCTTTTGACAGGCCCTACGAGCAGTACTTC
-,TRBJ2-7,TRBD1,TRBV5-1,CASSLGPGQGAKEQYF,TGCGCCAGCAGCTTGGGACCGGGACAGGGGGCTAAGGAGCAGTACTTC
few,TRBJ2-3,TRBD1,TRBV29-1,CSVPLLQGVETDTQYF,TGCAGCGTCCCACTCCTCCAGGGGGTAGAGACAGATACGCAGTATTTT
few,TRBJ2-3,-,TRBV12-3/TRBV12-4,CASEGGSGGTDTQYF,TGTGCCAGCGAAGGAGGGTCAGGAGGGACAGATACGCAGTATTTT
many,TRBJ1-3,-,TRBV7-6,CASSPTPSSGNTIYF,TGTGCCAGCAGCCCGACGCCCAGCTCTGGAAACACCATATATTTT
-,TRBJ2-3,-,TRBV27,CASSGTGTYTDTQYF,TGTGCCAGCAGTGGAACCGGGACCTACACAGATACGCAGTATTTT
many,TRBJ2-5,-,TRBV5-1,CASSLADGGMGETQYF,TGCGCCAGCAGCTTGGCGGACGGCGGAATGGGAGAGACCCAGTACTTC
few,TRBJ2-5,-,TRBV9,CASTPTARAQETQYF,TGTGCCAGCACTCCTACAGCCAGGGCCCAAGAGACCCAGTACTTC
-,TRBJ1-1,-,TRBV20-1,CSAPPGKGSNTEAFF,TGCAGTGCTCCTCCCGGAAAGGGCTCGAACACTGAAGCTTTCTTT
once,TRBJ1-1,-,TRBV6-1,CASSEVVRTAAFF,TGTGCCAGCAGTGAAGTTGTGAGGACAGCAGCTTTCTTT
-,TRBJ1-1,-,TRBV24-1,CATAFATGKAFF,TGTGCCACGGCCTTTGCGACAGGAAAAGCTTTCTTT
-,TRBJ1-4,-,TRBV9,CASSVGGGFNEKLFF,TGTGCCAGCAGCGTAGGAGGAGGGTTTAATGAAAAACTGTTTTTT
-,TRBJ1-2,-,TRBV5-1,CASSLEGRARRYGYTF,TGCGCCAGCAGCTTGGAGGGCAGGGCAAGGCGGTATGGCTACACCTTC
few,TRBJ2-4,-,TRBV24-1,CATSDPGAVNIQYF,TGTGCCACCAGCGACCCCGGAGCGGTGAACATTCAGTACTTC
few,TRBJ2-7,-,TRBV10-3,CATASTATSSYEQYF,TGTGCCACCGCCTCGACAGCTACAAGCTCCTACGAGCAGTACTTC
many,TRBJ2-7,TRBD2,TRBV6-5,CASSLSGNSYEQYF,TGTGCCAGCAGCCTAAGCGGGAACTCCTACGAGCAGTACTTC
many,TRBJ2-5,-,TRBV5-1,CASSFRGVEETQYF,TGCGCCAGCAGCTTCAGGGGGGTTGAGGAGACCCAGTACTTC
-,TRBJ2-7,-,TRBV7-9,CASSSPQGPYEQYF,TGTGCCAGCAGCTCCCCCCAGGGCCCTTACGAGCAGTACTTC
few,TRBJ2-5,-,TRBV7-9,CASSFPRGDFRTGETQYF,TGTGCCAGCAGCTTCCCGAGGGGGGACTTTAGAACTGGAGAGACCCAGTACTTC
-,TRBJ2-7,TRBD2,TRBV12-3/TRBV12-4,CASIVAGGPHEQYF,TGTGCCAGCATAGTAGCGGGAGGGCCCCACGAGCAGTACTTC
-,TRBJ2-1,-,TRBV10-3,CAISEGKGNEQFF,TGTGCCATCAGTGAGGGCAAGGGCAATGAGCAGTTCTTC
few,TRBJ2-3,-,TRBV5-4,CASSPPGSLSTDTQYF,TGTGCCAGCAGCCCTCCAGGGTCCCTTAGCACAGATACGCAGTATTTT
few,TRBJ2-2,-,TRBV27,CASTYTGFNTGELFF,TGTGCCAGCACCTATACCGGATTCAACACCGGGGAGCTGTTTTTT
-,TRBJ2-1,-,TRBV7-6,CASTGQHNEQFF,TGTGCCAGCACCGGACAGCACAATGAGCAGTTCTTC
-,TRBJ1-6,TRBD1,TRBV7-8,CASSFGDRLNSPLHF,TGTGCCAGCAGCTTTGGGGACAGGTTAAATTCACCCCTCCACTTT
few,TRBJ1-2,-,TRBV18,CASSPVGLVWYGYTF,TGTGCCAGCTCACCAGTGGGATTAGTGTGGTATGGCTACACCTTC
many,TRBJ2-1,-,TRBV29-1,CSVGRVNEQFF,TGCAGCGTTGGGCGAGTCAATGAGCAGTTCTTC
many,TRBJ2-7,-,TRBV7-8,CASSSPVGAGLPYEQYF,TGTGCCAGCAGCTCCCCGGTTGGCGCGGGGCTTCCCTACGAGCAGTACTTC
few,TRBJ1-6,TRBD1,TRBV19,CASSTNRDRNLRNSPLHF,TGTGCCAGTAGTACTAACCGGGACAGGAATCTTCGTAATTCACCCCTCCACTTT
-,TRBJ2-6,TRBD1,TRBV3-1,CASSLAQGAAGANVLTF,TGTGCCAGCAGCCTCGCCCAGGGGGCGGCAGGGGCCAACGTCCTGACTTTC
-,TRBJ2-1,-,TRBV7-9,CDSSFIWGNNEQFF,TGTGACAGCAGCTTTATATGGGGAAACAATGAGCAGTTCTTC
-,TRBJ2-3,TRBD2,TRBV7-8,CASSLEDSGRGLGTDTQYF,TGTGCCAGCAGCTTAGAGGATAGCGGGAGGGGGCTTGGCACAGATACGCAGTATTTT
few,TRBJ1-6,-,TRBV20-1,CSARAGARNSPLHF,TGCAGTGCTAGAGCAGGGGCCCGGAATTCACCCCTCCACTTT
-,TRBJ1-4,-,TRBV11-3,CASSFLGLNEKLFF,TGTGCCAGCAGCTTTTTAGGGCTTAATGAAAAACTGTTTTTT
few,TRBJ1-6,-,TRBV14,CASSRLGRGSPLHF,TGTGCCAGCAGCCGTCTTGGTAGGGGTTCACCCCTCCACTTT
many,TRBJ1-2,-,TRBV5-1,CASSSRGVSGYTF,TGCGCCAGCAGCTCCCGGGGGGTCAGTGGCTACACCTTC
-,TRBJ1-5,-,TRBV23-1,CASSPLDGINQPQHF,TGCGCCAGCAGTCCCCTGGACGGAATAAATCAGCCCCAGCATTTT
few,TRBJ2-3,TRBD2,TRBV7-3,CASSSGGRTDTQYF,TGTGCCAGCAGCTCGGGGGGACGCACAGATACGCAGTATTTT
few,TRBJ2-1,TRBD2,TRBV19,CASSSNPGLWGNEQFF,TGTGCCAGTAGTTCTAACCCGGGACTATGGGGCAATGAGCAGTTCTTC
-,TRBJ1-1,-,TRBV6-2/TRBV6-3,CASRDRGAEAFF,TGTGCCAGCAGGGATAGGGGGGCTGAAGCTTTCTTT